Presented here are 26 T cell receptor beta chains from one specimen sequenced in a study of beta chain features in type 1 diabetes. The isolated RNA, all of it, was reverse transcribed, so expressed TCRB transcripts were what got sequenced. Sequencing was performed with immunoSEQ multiplex PCR; in TCRdb, only in-frame clones are kept and a portion is missing. The sample has fewer than 200,000 clones, around 8% seen once; the top ten hold 0.55% to 0.75%. Sequenced input: central memory CD4+ T cells from blood. These receptors all come from a man younger than 35 in good health.

This clone was seen many times. The chain combines TRBV18 with TRBJ2-1; 10 bases align to TRBD2. Germline trimming cut 4 bases from V and 9 bases from J; bases unmatched to any gene: 6. The germline V gene has CDR1 KGHSH and CDR2 LQKENI. The CDR3 covers 14 residues. This chain's CDR3 is CASSLASGRGEQFF. The CDR3 nucleotides read TGTGCCAGCTCACTGGCTAGCGGGAGAGGTGAGCAGTTCTTC.

This clone has ten or more counts. The chain uses TRBV30 and TRBJ1-6; D is unresolved. V was cut by 5 bases and J by 7 bases, with 6 bases left in between. Germline-derived CDR1 and CDR2 are GTSNPN and SVGIG (reference sequence). The CDR3 is 11 amino acids. The CDR3 is CAWSSNSPLHF. The CDR3 DNA sequence: TGTGCCTGGTCTTCCAATTCACCCCTCCACTTT.

The rearrangement uses TRBV7-2 and TRBJ1-5; no firm D call. Germline CDR1 SGHTA, CDR2 FQGNSA. This CDR3 contains 15 residues. Trimming left V 3 bases short and J 5 bases short, with 14 bases between. CDR3 nucleotide sequence: TGTGCCAGCAGCTTGGTCGGTCAGGCTTATCAGCCCCAGCATTTT. It specifies CASSLVGQAYQPQHF.

This clone appeared a few times. Compared with germline, one end of the junction differs, possibly owing to a read error. This chain uses TRBV7-2 with TRBJ1-2; 11 bases agree with TRBD1. Germline CDR1 is SGHTA and CDR2 is FQGNSA. This CDR3 contains 17 residues. In DNA, the CDR3 is TGCGCCAGCAGCCAAGCGAGGACAGGGGGCGCGGACTATGGCTACACCTTC. It codes for CASSQARTGGADYGYTF.

CDR3: CASRTLAGAYNEQFF. DNA for the CDR3: TGTGCCAGCAGGACCCTAGCGGGGGCCTACAATGAGCAGTTCTTC. This chain connects TRBV6-1 to TRBJ2-1; 10 nucleotides match TRBD2. The V gene's germline CDR1 is MNHNS and CDR2 SASEGT. The J segment lost 2 bases and the V segment lost 6 bases, leaving 4 bases of the junction unmatched. The CDR3 has 15 amino acids.

The rearrangement links TRBV19 to TRBJ2-1; maybe TRBD1 (5 bases). Trimming took off 3 bases at V and 7 bases at J, with 16 bases between the two ends. The CDR3 is 15 amino acids. Per germline, CDR1 LNHDA and CDR2 SQIVND (reference sequence). The CDR3 loop is CASSMGRLGRNEQFF. CDR3 in DNA: TGTGCCAGTAGTATGGGGCGGCTGGGTAGGAATGAGCAGTTCTTC.

This clone showed up many times. The chain is built from TRBV29-1 and TRBJ2-7; D not certain. V dropped 6 bases and J dropped 5 bases, with 20 bases sitting between them. From germline, CDR1 is SQVTM and CDR2 ANQGSEA. This CDR3 has 14 amino acids. The chain's CDR3 is CSVRHSTRWDEQYF. The CDR3 coding sequence is TGCAGCGTCCGACACAGCACCCGGTGGGACGAGCAGTACTTC.

This rearrangement joins TRBV9 to TRBJ2-2; D is uncertain. CDR1 and CDR2 (germline): SGDLS, YYNGEE. Deletions cut 0 bases from V and 2 bases from J, with 8 bases between. This CDR3 has 15 residues. In DNA, the CDR3 is TGTGCCAGCAGCGTAGGTTCCCCAAACACCGGGGAGCTGTTTTTT. Protein product: CASSVGSPNTGELFF. The variable domain in full, with the rest retrieved from reference TRBV9 and TRBJ2-2, is DSGVTQTPKHLITATGQRVTLRCSPRSGDLSVYWYQQSLDQGLQFLIQYYNGEERAKGNILERFSAQQFPDLHSELNLSSLELGDSALYFCASSVGSPNTGELFFGEGSRLTVL.

This chain links TRBV30 with TRBJ1-5, with D unresolved. CDR3 size: 14 residues. Germline lookup yields CDR1 GTSNPN and CDR2 SVGIG (reference sequence). V shed 5 bases and J shed 7 bases, with 18 bases lying between them. The CDR3 bases are TGTGCCTGGGCGGTTTCGGGGTCTTACCAGCCCCAGCATTTT. This gives the protein CAWAVSGSYQPQHF. The variable domain in full, with the rest retrieved from reference TRBV30 and TRBJ1-5, is SQTIHQWPATLVQPVGSPLSLECTVEGTSNPNLYWYRQAAGRGLQLLFYSVGIGQISSEVPQNLSASRPQDRQFILSSKKLLLSDSGFYLCAWAVSGSYQPQHFGDGTRLSIL.

The J gene is TRBJ2-3, the V gene TRBV7-2; possible D gene TRBD1, 6 bases. There are 17 residues in the CDR3. The germline V gene has CDR1 SGHTA and CDR2 FQGNSA. Trimming removed 5 bases at V and 5 bases at J, with 23 bases between. The CDR3 reads CASSLQSRRGAVDTQYF. The CDR3 nucleotides are TGTGCCAGCAGCCTGCAGTCTCGCAGGGGCGCGGTAGATACGCAGTATTTT.

V and J are TRBV7-3 and TRBJ2-5, with 7 positions matching TRBD1. Per germline, CDR1 SGHTA and CDR2 FQGTGA. J was trimmed by 4 bases and V by 5 bases; bases with no gene match: 7. The CDR3 sequence is 14 residues long. The CDR3 sequence is CASSPSTGAETQYF. CDR3 sequence (DNA): TGTGCCAGCAGCCCAAGCACAGGGGCAGAGACCCAGTACTTC.

This sequence joins TRBV12-5 and TRBJ2-2; unclear D gene. The CDR3 covers 15 residues. The V end was cut by 5 bases, the J end by 0 bases, with 10 bases between. In germline, CDR1 is LGHNT, CDR2 FRNRAP. CDR3 coding DNA: TGTGCTAGTGGTATCGGAGTTACGAACACCGGGGAGCTGTTTTTT. This encodes CASGIGVTNTGELFF.

This clone was counted a few times. V usage is TRBV18 and J usage is TRBJ1-2, with 7 bases lining up with TRBD1. The CDR3 consists of 16 residues. CDR1 is KGHSH and CDR2 is LQKENI in the germline V gene. V gave up 1 base and J gave up 4 bases; unmatched junction bases: 9. The CDR3 DNA follows: TGTGCCAGCTCACCACAAACAGGGGCAGAGGGCTATGGCTACACCTTC. Protein product: CASSPQTGAEGYGYTF. Full variable domain (missing parts from reference TRBV18 and TRBJ1-2): NAGVMQNPRHLVRRRGQEARLRCSPMKGHSHVYWYRQLPEEGLKFMVYLQKENIIDESGMPKERFSAEFPKEGPSILRIQQVVRGDSAAYFCASSPQTGAEGYGYTFGSGTRLTVV.

This clone showed up just a few times. The chain combines TRBV27 with TRBJ2-4; D is perhaps TRBD2 (5 bases). Germline V CDR1 and CDR2: MNHEY, SMNVEV (reference sequence). V was trimmed by 3 bases and J by 0 bases, leaving 12 bases between them. The length of the CDR3 is 16 residues. The CDR3 sequence is CASSFPSGVAKNIQYF. For the CDR3, the DNA is TGTGCCAGCAGTTTCCCCTCCGGGGTAGCCAAAAACATTCAGTACTTC.

This clone was found many times. The rearrangement uses TRBV6-1 and TRBJ2-3, with TRBD1 as a possible D gene (6 bases). CDR3 size: 17 residues. Trimming took off 1 base at V and 2 bases at J, with 16 bases between the two ends. CDR1 and CDR2 (germline): MNHNS, SASEGT. The chain's CDR3 is CASSEGRDTANTDTQYF. The CDR3, as DNA: TGTGCCAGCAGTGAAGGCCGGGACACAGCAAACACAGATACGCAGTATTTT.

The chain carries TRBV11-2 and TRBJ2-1; 13 nucleotides agree with TRBD2. Germline values: CDR1 SGHAT, CDR2 FQNNGV. This CDR3 comprises 15 residues. J gave up 10 bases and V 5 bases, and 8 bases lay outside the gene matches. The CDR3, as DNA: TGTGCCAGCAGCCTGACTAGCGGGAGGTCGGAGGAGCAGTTCTTC. Translating gives CASSLTSGRSEEQFF.

This clone appeared a few times. The chain joins TRBV28 to TRBJ2-3; possible D gene TRBD2, 6 bases. The CDR3 spans 16 residues. V lost 6 bases and J lost 3, with 19 bases in between. The germline CDR1 and CDR2 sequences are MDHEN and SYDVKM. The chain's CDR3 is CASSPVGAAGTDTQYF. CDR3 DNA sequence: TGTGCCAGCAGCCCAGTAGGGGCTGCGGGGACAGATACGCAGTATTTT.

This clone was detected many times. The chain uses TRBV10-3 and TRBJ2-6; D unresolved. Between the trimmed V and J ends, which lost 0 bases and 2 bases, there was a span of 11 bases. The CDR3 runs to 17 residues. CDR1 is ENHRY, CDR2 SYGVKD, per germline. In DNA form, the CDR3 reads TGTGCCATCAGTGAGTCGATTTGGCAAACTGGGGCCAACGTCCTGACTTTC. This gives the protein CAISESIWQTGANVLTF.

This clone occurred a few times. The chain has TRBV7-9 and TRBJ1-2; D uncertain. V lost 5 bases, J lost 6 bases, and 16 bases lay in between. The CDR3 totals 14 residues. Germline V gives CDR1 SEHNR, CDR2 FQNEAQ (reference sequence). CDR3 coding DNA: TGTGCCAGCAGCCCGGACTTTCCGGAGGATGGCTACACCTTC. It specifies CASSPDFPEDGYTF.

There are many counts of this clone. The chain uses TRBV7-9 and TRBJ2-1; 13 nucleotides line up with TRBD2. The V gene end was trimmed by 5 bases and the J gene end by 6 bases; junction bases not matched to a gene: 10. Germline V gene data show CDR1 as SEHNR and CDR2 as FQNEAQ (reference sequence). The CDR3 runs 17 residues. CDR3 DNA: TGTGCCAGCAGCCCGAGACGTCGACTAGCGGGAGGCAATGAGCAGTTCTTC. Its translation: CASSPRRRLAGGNEQFF.

This clone showed up just a few times. The rearrangement uses TRBV15 and TRBJ2-3, with 7 nucleotides matching TRBD1. CDR3 length: 15 amino acids. V shed 6 bases, J shed 0 bases, and the junction held 6 bases outside the gene matches. Germline CDR1 and CDR2: LNHNV and YYDKDF (reference sequence). The DNA of the CDR3 is TGTGCCACCAGTACGAGACAGGGTAGCACAGATACGCAGTATTTT. The encoded protein is CATSTRQGSTDTQYF.

This clone was seen ten or more times. In DNA, the CDR3 is TGTGCCAGCAGTTTAGACAGGGGGCATTCCTACGAGCAGTACTTC. Encoded protein: CASSLDRGHSYEQYF. The gene calls are TRBV28 and TRBJ2-7; 10 nucleotides agree with TRBD1. The CDR3 spans 15 residues. CDR1 and CDR2 (germline): MDHEN, SYDVKM. Unmatched junction bases numbered 2, after V lost 2 bases and J lost 1 base.

This clone came up a few times. The chain carries TRBV7-2 and TRBJ1-4; TRBD1 might be the D (6 bases). The V end lost 5 bases, the J end lost 8 bases, and 15 bases lay between the germline ends. The CDR3 totals 14 residues. The germline V gene has CDR1 SGHTA and CDR2 FQGNSA. The CDR3 nucleotides read TGTGCCAGCAGCCGCACAGGGCAAAGGGAAAAACTGTTTTTT. As protein: CASSRTGQREKLFF. The full variable domain, its missing parts supplied by reference TRBV7-2 and TRBJ1-4, is GAGVSQSPSNKVTEKGKDVELRCDPISGHTALYWYRQSLGQGLEFLIYFQGNSAPDKSGLPSDRFSAERTGGSVSTLTIQRTQQEDSAVYLCASSRTGQREKLFFGSGTQLSVL.

The chain employs TRBV7-6 and TRBJ2-5, with TRBD2 matching 10 bases. Germline loops: CDR1 SGHVS, CDR2 FNYEAQ. The CDR3 has 17 amino acids. Trimming at V came to 4 bases and at J to 5 bases, leaving 13 bases not matched to a gene. CDR3 nucleotides: TGTGCCAGCAGCTCCGGGATTCTAGCGGGAGTTGGGGAGACCCAGTACTTC. It codes for CASSSGILAGVGETQYF.

This chain connects TRBV7-2 to TRBJ1-2; possibly TRBD1 for D (5 bases). Germline V gene data show CDR1 as SGHTA and CDR2 as FQGNSA. Trimming took off 5 bases at V and 4 bases at J, with 11 bases between the two ends. The CDR3 extends over 13 amino acids. CDR3 bases: TGTGCCAGCAGCGCAGGGTTATTCTATGGCTACACCTTC. This codes for CASSAGLFYGYTF.

This chain uses TRBV6-4 with TRBJ2-1; TRBD2 agrees at 7 bases. The J segment lost 7 bases and the V segment lost 3 bases, leaving 3 bases of the junction unmatched. The CDR3 is 13 residues long. Germline V CDR1 and CDR2: MRHNA, SNTAGT. Here the CDR3 reads CASSEIAGNEQFF. CDR3 sequence (DNA): TGTGCCAGCAGTGAAATAGCGGGTAATGAGCAGTTCTTC.